This T cell receptor beta chain was recorded in a study of shared clonotypes between healthy human individuals. This clone was picked up a small number of times. The same CDR3 can be traced to other DNA sequences in this sample. The CDR3 totals 14 residues. The V gene's germline CDR1 is LGHNA and CDR2 YSLEER. V was pared by 4 bases and J by 7 bases, with 4 bases of the junction left unmatched. Assay execution took place at the deep level. Clones were read by immunoSEQ multiplex PCR, and TCRdb kept only the in-frame ones, dropping some. This sample has millions of clones, with 90% to 95% found just once.

The sequence derives from a man in his late teens or twenties in good health. Sequences were obtained from naive CD4+ T cells sorted from blood. Subset: CD45RA+ positively selected. The V call is TRBV4-3, the J call TRBJ1-4; 9 bases are a match to TRBD1. CDR3: CASSPGQGGEKLFF. The CDR3, as DNA: TGCGCCAGCAGCCCGGGACAGGGTGGTGAAAAACTGTTTTTT.